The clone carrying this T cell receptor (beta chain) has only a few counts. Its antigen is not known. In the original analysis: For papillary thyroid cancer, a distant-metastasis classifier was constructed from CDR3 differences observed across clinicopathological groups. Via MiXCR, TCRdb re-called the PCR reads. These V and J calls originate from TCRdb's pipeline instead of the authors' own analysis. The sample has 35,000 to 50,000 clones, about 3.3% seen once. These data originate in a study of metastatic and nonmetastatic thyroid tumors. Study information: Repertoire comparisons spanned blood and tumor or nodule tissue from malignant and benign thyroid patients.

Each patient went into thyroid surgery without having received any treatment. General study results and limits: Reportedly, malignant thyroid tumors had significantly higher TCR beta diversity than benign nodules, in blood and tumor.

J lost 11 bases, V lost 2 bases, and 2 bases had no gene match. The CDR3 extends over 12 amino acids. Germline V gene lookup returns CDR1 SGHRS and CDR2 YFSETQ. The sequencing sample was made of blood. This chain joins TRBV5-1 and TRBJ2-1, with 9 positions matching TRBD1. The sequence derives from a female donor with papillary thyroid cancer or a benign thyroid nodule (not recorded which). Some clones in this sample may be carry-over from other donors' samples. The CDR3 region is CASSLGQGQQFF. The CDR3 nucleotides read TGCGCCAGCAGCTTAGGACAGGGGCAGCAGTTCTTC.